This TCR beta chain was retrieved from a study of cytomegalovirus exposure and HLA in healthy donors. Study results and limitations: Later analysis found that TCR beta chains associated with HLA were more clonally expanded than other, equally common chains.

PCR employed 60 Vbeta and 13 Jbeta primers. This table comes from immunoSEQ multiplex PCR, and its TCRdb copy is limited to in-frame clones, with some not included. The data contain about 130,000 clones, about 78% of them seen just once; the ten biggest clones take up roughly 3%. Each of the donors was a healthy bone marrow donor. V was cut by 3 bases and J by 3 bases, with 9 bases left in between. Per germline, CDR1 MNHEY and CDR2 SMNVEV (reference sequence). There are 14 residues in the CDR3. Only one count was recorded for this clone. Its antigen is as yet unknown. The TCR originated in a human donor in good health. The rearrangement uses TRBV27 and TRBJ1-5, with D possibly being TRBD1 (5 bases). The sample was PBMCs. In DNA, the CDR3 is TGTGCCAGCAGTTTCGGGGGAATCAATCAGCCCCAGCATTTT. It translates to CASSFGGINQPQHF.